The 26 T cell receptor beta chains listed next were all sequenced from one sample in a study of Ad26.COV2.S vaccination and SARS-CoV-2 variants (dated by TCRdb to the early 2020s). The receptor library was made with the immunoSEQ multiplex PCR assay. TCRdb carries this immuneACCESS record with in-frame sequences only. Its versions omit some clonotypes, under half of them owing to an unresolved V gene in the studies checked, with the rest unexplained. The sample table records about 390,000 clones; 80% to 95% of these occur just once. The top ten constitute under 2% of the sample. Explained via the paper, the treatment or condition label denotes: 15 to 20 received Ad26.COV2.S at low or high dose, single or two shots; 5 received placebo; per-sample allocation not given. For vaccine and placebo recipients, repertoires were sequenced using samples collected on day 63 after the first injection. The sequencing here drew on peripheral blood, taken in a trial of Ad26.COV2.S vaccine versus placebo. These receptors came from a person aged 18 to 59 who received the Ad26.COV2.S COVID-19 vaccine or a placebo.

DNA for the CDR3: TGTGCCAGCAGCCAAGTAGCCCTCGTCCCTAAAGATACGCAGTATTTT. Its translation is CASSQVALVPKDTQYF. The chain employs TRBV3-1 (or the pseudogene TRBV3-2) and TRBJ2-3; no reliable D call. V was pared by 1 base and J by 5 bases, with 16 bases between. Germline CDR1 LGHDT, CDR2 YNNKEL (reference sequence). This CDR3 contains 16 residues.

CDR3 loop: CASSHSEFHPTSGNTIYF. In nucleotides, the CDR3 is TGCGCCAGCAGCCATTCAGAATTTCACCCTACTTCTGGAAACACCATATATTTT. The chain combines TRBV4-3 with TRBJ1-3; D is ambiguous. Trimming took 3 bases from V and 1 from J, leaving 19 bases between them. The CDR3 length is 18 residues. Germline V gene data show CDR1 as LGHNA and CDR2 as YSLEER.

This clone has only one observation. CDR3 sequence reads: CASSGSRWGKVEETQYF. CDR3 coding DNA: TGTGCCAGCAGTGGGTCGAGGTGGGGGAAGGTGGAAGAGACCCAGTACTTC. The chain combines TRBV28 with TRBJ2-5; D might be TRBD1 or TRBD2, each matching 5 bases. The CDR3 has 17 amino acids. Germline V gene lookup returns CDR1 MDHEN and CDR2 SYDVKM. With 5 bases removed from V and 3 bases from J, the gap between germline ends came to 22 bases.

The chain uses TRBV4-3 and TRBJ2-7; tentatively, D is TRBD1 (6 bases). Germline V gene sequence: CDR1 LGHNA, CDR2 YSLEER. V lost 0 bases and J 0 bases, leaving 12 bases between the germline ends. The CDR3 length is 16 residues. In nucleotides, the CDR3 is TGCGCCAGCAGCCAAGAATTTAGGGGGAACTCCTACGAGCAGTACTTC. Protein: CASSQEFRGNSYEQYF.

The chain carries TRBV11-2 and TRBJ1-1; 11 bases fit TRBD1. CDR3 length: 18 residues. V shed 5 bases, J shed 0 bases, and the junction held 11 bases outside the gene matches. Per germline, CDR1 SGHAT and CDR2 FQNNGV. The CDR3 DNA is TGTGCCAGCAGCCTCGGCTGGGACAGGGGGAGCATGAACACTGAAGCTTTCTTT. This translates into CASSLGWDRGSMNTEAFF.

On this clone itself: The sample contains more than one DNA sequence encoding this CDR3. The J gene is TRBJ1-3, the V gene TRBV6-2 or TRBV6-3, with a weak D call TRBD1 (6 bases). The CDR3 covers 15 residues. V lost 2 bases, J lost 1 base, and 9 bases lay in between. Germline V gene sequence: CDR1 MNHEY, CDR2 SVGEGT. DNA for the CDR3: TGTGCCAGCAGTTACGGGACATATTCTGGAAACACCATATATTTT. Protein sequence: CASSYGTYSGNTIYF.

The rearrangement uses TRBV19 and TRBJ1-5; D may be TRBD1 (5 bases). Looked up from germline, CDR1 is LNHDA and CDR2 is SQIVND (reference sequence). V was pared by 4 bases and J by 4 bases, with 23 bases between. The CDR3 has 18 residues. CDR3 in amino acids: CASSRGETRGYQNQPQHF. DNA of the CDR3: TGTGCCAGTAGTAGGGGGGAGACTAGGGGATACCAAAATCAGCCCCAGCATTTT.

This chain connects TRBV7-2 to TRBJ2-5, with TRBD1 matching over 11 bases. V gave up 4 bases and J gave up 2 bases; unmatched junction bases: 12. Germline lookup yields CDR1 SGHTA and CDR2 FQGNSA. The CDR3 totals 18 residues. Written as DNA, the CDR3 is TGTGCCAGCAGCTCCGGACAGGGGGCGACTTACGCTCAAGAGACCCAGTACTTC. This codes for CASSSGQGATYAQETQYF.

With respect to this clone: Mismatch with germline at one junction end may stem from a read error. The rearrangement links TRBV7-9 to TRBJ2-7; tentative D call: TRBD2 (5 bases). Per germline, CDR1 SEHNR and CDR2 FQNEAQ (reference sequence). The CDR3 covers 12 residues. Here the CDR3 reads CASSFLGLPVSF. The CDR3 DNA is TGTGCCAGCAGCTTCTTAGGACTCCCAGTGAGCTTC.

The rearrangement joins TRBV5-6 to TRBJ1-2, with D unresolved. Germline CDR1 reads SGHDT; CDR2 reads YYEEEE. This CDR3 has 14 residues. V lost 0 bases and J 2 bases, leaving 8 bases between the germline ends. This chain's CDR3 is CASSLDQNNYGYTF. The CDR3 DNA sequence: TGTGCCAGCAGCTTGGATCAGAACAACTATGGCTACACCTTC.

The chain is built from TRBV4-3 and TRBJ2-2, with D maybe TRBD2 (5 bases). The germline V gene has CDR1 LGHNA and CDR2 YSLEER. Trimming left V 0 bases short and J 7 bases short, with 15 bases between. The CDR3 is made up of 16 amino acids. The CDR3 bases are TGCGCCAGCAGCCAAGATCGAGGGTATAGTGGCGGGGAGCTGTTTTTT. It codes for CASSQDRGYSGGELFF.

The chain has TRBV27 and TRBJ2-7; no reliable D call. CDR3 length: 18 amino acids. V was clipped by 6 bases and J by 0 bases, with 24 bases between them. Germline V gene lookup returns CDR1 MNHEY and CDR2 SMNVEV (reference sequence). The CDR3 DNA follows: TGTGCCAGCAGCCTCACACTACCCACCCTCGACCCCTCCTACGAGCAGTACTTC. Translation gives CASSLTLPTLDPSYEQYF.

In regard to this clone: Other DNA sequences in this specimen translate into the identical CDR3. The V and J genes are TRBV18 and TRBJ1-5; 9 positions match TRBD1. Trimming removed 3 bases from V and 4 bases from J; junction bases left unmatched: 4. This CDR3 region has 15 residues. In germline, CDR1 is KGHSH, CDR2 LQKENI. CDR3 bases: TGTGCCAGCTCACCTAGACAGGGGGGAAATCAGCCCCAGCATTTT. Residues: CASSPRQGGNQPQHF. The entire variable domain, with the rest obtained from reference TRBV18 and TRBJ1-5, is as follows: NAGVMQNPRHLVRRRGQEARLRCSPMKGHSHVYWYRQLPEEGLKFMVYLQKENIIDESGMPKERFSAEFPKEGPSILRIQQVVRGDSAAYFCASSPRQGGNQPQHFGDGTRLSIL.

With respect to this clone: At the DNA level, this CDR3 is encoded by other sequences in the same sample as well. V and J are TRBV6-1 and TRBJ1-6; D not resolved. V gave up 0 bases and J gave up 13 bases, with 4 bases separating them. The CDR3 has 11 amino acids. CDR1 MNHNS and CDR2 SASEGT come from the germline V gene. The CDR3 here is CASSEALPLHF. DNA of the CDR3: TGTGCCAGCAGTGAAGCTCTGCCCCTCCACTTT.

Only one count was recorded for this clone. Other DNA sequences in this sample translate to the same CDR3. V and J are TRBV11-2 and TRBJ2-5; 7 bases are a match to TRBD1. J lost 2 bases, V lost 6 bases, and 3 bases had no gene match. The CDR3 runs to 13 residues. Germline V gives CDR1 SGHAT, CDR2 FQNNGV. CDR3 in amino acids: CASSRDRQETQYF. In DNA, the CDR3 is TGTGCCAGCAGTAGGGACAGACAAGAGACCCAGTACTTC.

The chain has TRBV7-6 and TRBJ1-6; TRBD1 agrees at 11 bases. The CDR3 totals 16 residues. Germline values: CDR1 SGHVS, CDR2 FNYEAQ. V lost 1 base to trimming and J lost 10 bases; unmatched junction nucleotides: 6. CDR3 bases: TGTGCCAGCAGCTTAGGAGGGGGACAGGGGGGATCACCCCTCCACTTT. The encoded protein is CASSLGGGQGGSPLHF.

The V and J genes are TRBV18 and TRBJ1-2; 9 bases match TRBD1. V lost 4 bases and J lost 2; bases outside the gene matches: 2. The CDR3 runs to 14 residues. CDR1 is KGHSH, CDR2 LQKENI, per germline. In DNA form, the CDR3 reads TGTGCCAGCTCACTTGGACAGGGGAACTATGGCTACACCTTC. Amino acids: CASSLGQGNYGYTF.

The chain combines TRBV4-1 with TRBJ1-3; no firm D call. Trimming took off 0 bases at V and 2 bases at J, with 2 bases between the two ends. CDR1 is MGHRA, CDR2 YSYEKL, per germline. The length of the CDR3 is 13 residues. The CDR3 DNA follows: TGCGCCAGCAGCCAAGATGCTGGAAACACCATATATTTT. Encoded protein: CASSQDAGNTIYF.

The chain combines TRBV11-2 with TRBJ2-1; 10 nucleotides match TRBD2. V lost 4 bases and J lost 8; bases outside the gene matches: 11. Germline CDR1 SGHAT, CDR2 FQNNGV. The CDR3 spans 16 residues. The CDR3 coding sequence is TGTGCCAGCAGCTCTCTTACCGGGACTAGCGAGGATGAGCAGTTCTTC. Protein: CASSSLTGTSEDEQFF.

The CDR3: CATSRDRFPAFF. The CDR3 nucleotides read TGTGCCACCAGCAGAGATCGTTTCCCAGCTTTCTTT. V usage is TRBV15 and J usage is TRBJ1-1, with unresolved D. CDR1 is LNHNV and CDR2 is YYDKDF in the germline V gene (reference sequence). This CDR3 region has 12 residues. V gave up 0 bases and J gave up 10 bases, with 9 bases separating them.

The chain uses TRBV19 and TRBJ1-4, with D possibly matching TRBD1 (6 bases). The CDR3 sequence is 14 residues long. V dropped 6 bases and J dropped 7 bases, with 15 bases sitting between them. Germline V gene data show CDR1 as LNHDA and CDR2 as SQIVND (reference sequence). The CDR3 nucleotides read TGTGCCAGTAGATTACAGGGCCAGAGTGAAAAACTGTTTTTT. Translation: CASRLQGQSEKLFF.

CDR3 nucleotide sequence: TGTGCCAGCAGCCCGTTACGGACAGGGAAAAACATTCAGTACTTC. Its translation: CASSPLRTGKNIQYF. The V and J genes are TRBV14 and TRBJ2-4, with 8 bases lining up with TRBD1. The V gene's germline CDR1 is SGHDN and CDR2 FVKESK. The junction had 6 bases not matched to a gene; V was cut back by 4 bases and J by 4 bases. The length of the CDR3 is 15 residues.

The V gene is TRBV28, the J gene TRBJ2-4; 11 nucleotides line up with TRBD1. J gave up 9 bases and V 9 bases, and 10 bases lay outside the gene matches. The CDR3 has 14 residues. CDR1 MDHEN and CDR2 SYDVKM come from the germline V gene. The CDR3 here is CASKGGQGGSIQYF. CDR3 nucleotides: TGTGCCAGTAAAGGGGGACAGGGGGGATCCATTCAGTACTTC.

CDR3 sequence: CASGLNGETQYF. DNA for the CDR3: TGTGCCAGCGGCCTGAATGGGGAGACCCAGTACTTC. This chain joins TRBV2 and TRBJ2-5; the D is unclear. CDR3 length: 12 amino acids. Trimming removed 8 bases from V and 5 bases from J, with 12 bases in between. Germline V gives CDR1 SNHLY, CDR2 FYNNEI.

The gene calls are TRBV15 and TRBJ1-4; 11 bases match TRBD1. V shed 6 bases and J 5 bases; nucleotides not matched to a gene: 2. The germline V gene encodes CDR1 LNHNV and CDR2 YYDKDF (reference sequence). The CDR3 sequence is 14 residues long. CDR3 in DNA: TGTGCCACCAGGAGGGACAGGGGGAATGAAAAACTGTTTTTT. Translating it yields CATRRDRGNEKLFF. Drawing the rest from reference TRBV15 and TRBJ1-4, the complete variable domain is DAMVIQNPRYQVTQFGKPVTLSCSQTLNHNVMYWYQQKSSQAPKLLFHYYDKDFNNEADTPDNFQSRRPNTSFCFLDIRSPGLGDTAMYLCATRRDRGNEKLFFGSGTQLSVL.

The CDR3 DNA reads TGTGCCAGCAGTGATAAATTGGGGGGCGCAGCTAATGAAAAACTGTTTTTT. Residues: CASSDKLGGAANEKLFF. The chain has TRBV6-4 and TRBJ1-4; D may be TRBD1 (6 bases). CDR1 and CDR2 (germline): MRHNA, SNTAGT. Trimming took off 3 bases at V and 3 bases at J, with 17 bases between the two ends. The CDR3 consists of 17 residues.